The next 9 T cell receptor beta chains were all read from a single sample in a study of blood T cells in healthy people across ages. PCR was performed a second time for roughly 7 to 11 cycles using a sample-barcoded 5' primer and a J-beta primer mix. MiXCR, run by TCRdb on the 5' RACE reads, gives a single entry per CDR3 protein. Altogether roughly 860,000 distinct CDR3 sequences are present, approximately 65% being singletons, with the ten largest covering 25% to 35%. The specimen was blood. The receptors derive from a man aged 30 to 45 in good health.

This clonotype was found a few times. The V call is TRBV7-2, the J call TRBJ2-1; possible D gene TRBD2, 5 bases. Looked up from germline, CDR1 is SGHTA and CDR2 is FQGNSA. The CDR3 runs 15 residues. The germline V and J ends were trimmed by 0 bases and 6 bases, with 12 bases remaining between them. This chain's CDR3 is CASSLARGWSNEQFF. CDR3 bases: TGTGCCAGCAGCTTAGCGCGAGGGTGGAGCAATGAGCAGTTCTTC.

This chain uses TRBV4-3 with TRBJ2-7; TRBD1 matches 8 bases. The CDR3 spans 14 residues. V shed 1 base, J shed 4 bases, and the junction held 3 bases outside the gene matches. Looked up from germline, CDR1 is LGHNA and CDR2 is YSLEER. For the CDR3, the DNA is TGCGCCAGCAGCCAAGTCCAGGGGGCTTACGAGCAGTACTTC. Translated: CASSQVQGAYEQYF.

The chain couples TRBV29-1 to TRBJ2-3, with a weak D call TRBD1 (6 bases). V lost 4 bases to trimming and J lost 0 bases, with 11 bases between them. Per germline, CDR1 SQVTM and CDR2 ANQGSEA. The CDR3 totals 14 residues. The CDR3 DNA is TGCAGCGTTGGGGGGACAAAAAGCACAGATACGCAGTATTTT. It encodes CSVGGTKSTDTQYF.

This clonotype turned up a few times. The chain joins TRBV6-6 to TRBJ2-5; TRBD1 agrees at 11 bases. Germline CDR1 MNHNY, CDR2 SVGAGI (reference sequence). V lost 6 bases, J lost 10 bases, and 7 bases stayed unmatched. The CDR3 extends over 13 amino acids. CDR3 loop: CASRRSDRGHQYF. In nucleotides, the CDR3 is TGTGCCAGCAGGCGCTCGGACAGGGGGCACCAGTACTTC.

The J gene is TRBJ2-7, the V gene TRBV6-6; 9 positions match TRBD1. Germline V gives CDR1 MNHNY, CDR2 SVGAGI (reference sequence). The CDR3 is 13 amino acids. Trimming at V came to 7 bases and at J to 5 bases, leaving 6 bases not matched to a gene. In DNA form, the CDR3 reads TGTGCCAGCACAGGGGACAGGGTTGACGAGCAGTACTTC. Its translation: CASTGDRVDEQYF.

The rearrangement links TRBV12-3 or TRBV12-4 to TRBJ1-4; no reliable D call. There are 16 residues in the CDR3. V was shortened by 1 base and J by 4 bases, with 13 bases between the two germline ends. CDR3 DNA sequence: TGTGCCAGCAGTTTAGGGGTAGACGACGTTAATGAAAAACTGTTTTTT. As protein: CASSLGVDDVNEKLFF.

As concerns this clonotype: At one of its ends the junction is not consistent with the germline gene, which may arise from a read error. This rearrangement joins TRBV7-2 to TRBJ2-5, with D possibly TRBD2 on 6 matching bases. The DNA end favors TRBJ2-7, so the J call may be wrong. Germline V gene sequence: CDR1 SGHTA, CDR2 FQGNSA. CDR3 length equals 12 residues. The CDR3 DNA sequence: TGTGCCAGCATCTTAGGGGAGGACGAGCAGTACTTC. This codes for CASILGEDEQYF.

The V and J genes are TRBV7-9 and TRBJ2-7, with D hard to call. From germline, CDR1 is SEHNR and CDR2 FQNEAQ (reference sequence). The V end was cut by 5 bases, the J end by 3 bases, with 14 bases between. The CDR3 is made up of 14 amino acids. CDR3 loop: CASSVLSNRYEQYF. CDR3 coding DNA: TGTGCCAGCAGCGTATTAAGTAACCGCTACGAGCAGTACTTC. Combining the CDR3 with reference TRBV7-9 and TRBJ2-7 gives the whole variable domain DTGVSQNPRHKITKRGQNVTFRCDPISEHNRLYWYRQTLGQGPEFLTYFQNEAQLEKSRLLSDRFSAERPKGSFSTLEIQRTEQGDSAMYLCASSVLSNRYEQYFGPGTRLTVT.

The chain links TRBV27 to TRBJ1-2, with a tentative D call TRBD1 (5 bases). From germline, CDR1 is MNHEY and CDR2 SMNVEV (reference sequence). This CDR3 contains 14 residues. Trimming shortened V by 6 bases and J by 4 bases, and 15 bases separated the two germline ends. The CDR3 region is CASSPMGVLYGYTF. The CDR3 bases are TGTGCCAGCAGCCCCATGGGGGTCCTCTATGGCTACACCTTC.